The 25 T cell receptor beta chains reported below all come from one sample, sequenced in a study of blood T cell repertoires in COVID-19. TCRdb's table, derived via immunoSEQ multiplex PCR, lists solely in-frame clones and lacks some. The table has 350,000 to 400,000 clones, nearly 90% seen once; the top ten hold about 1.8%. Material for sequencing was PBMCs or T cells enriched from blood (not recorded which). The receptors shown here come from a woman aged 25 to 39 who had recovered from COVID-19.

CDR3 DNA sequence: TGTGCCAGCAGTTATTATGGACAGCCAACTTCCAATCAGCCCCAGCATTTT. Its translation is CASSYYGQPTSNQPQHF. The gene calls are TRBV5-6 and TRBJ1-5; tentative D call: TRBD1 (6 bases). The ends were cut back, 5 bases at V and 3 bases at J, with 21 bases in the middle. This CDR3 contains 17 residues. Germline CDR1 is SGHDT and CDR2 is YYEEEE.

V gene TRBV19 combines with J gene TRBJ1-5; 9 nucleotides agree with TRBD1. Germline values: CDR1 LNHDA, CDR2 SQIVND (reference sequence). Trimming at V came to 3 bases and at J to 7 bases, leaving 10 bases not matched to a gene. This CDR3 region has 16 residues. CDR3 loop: CASSIMGTGMWQPQHF. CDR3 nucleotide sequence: TGTGCCAGTAGTATTATGGGGACAGGGATGTGGCAGCCCCAGCATTTT.

The CDR3 DNA sequence: TGTGCCAGTGCGGGGGGCCCTAGCACAGATACGCAGTATTTT. Amino acids: CASAGGPSTDTQYF. The chain is built from TRBV7-3 and TRBJ2-3; TRBD2 matches 8 bases. CDR3 length: 14 amino acids. CDR1 and CDR2 (germline): SGHTA, FQGTGA. With V trimmed by 9 bases and J by 0 bases, 5 bases remained unmatched.

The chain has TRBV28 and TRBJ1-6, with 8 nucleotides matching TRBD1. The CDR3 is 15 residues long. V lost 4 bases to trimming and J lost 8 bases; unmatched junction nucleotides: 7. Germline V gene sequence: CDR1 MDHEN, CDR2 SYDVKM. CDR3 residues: CASSSPGGPDSPLHF. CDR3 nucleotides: TGTGCCAGCAGTTCCCCAGGGGGCCCGGATTCACCCCTCCACTTT.

The CDR3 region is CASSPGEGGVETQYF. CDR3 nucleotide sequence: TGTGCCAGCAGTCCCGGGGAGGGCGGCGTGGAGACCCAGTACTTC. The genes are TRBV2 and TRBJ2-5, with 7 nucleotides matching TRBD2. CDR1 and CDR2 (germline): SNHLY, FYNNEI. CDR3 length equals 15 residues. V was clipped by 5 bases and J by 5 bases; unmatched bases: 11.

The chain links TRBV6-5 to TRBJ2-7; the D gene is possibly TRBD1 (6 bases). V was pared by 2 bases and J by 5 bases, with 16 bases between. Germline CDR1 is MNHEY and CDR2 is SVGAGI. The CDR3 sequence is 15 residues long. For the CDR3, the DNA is TGTGCCAGCAGTTACCGACTCCAGGGGACCCACGAGCAGTACTTC. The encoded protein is CASSYRLQGTHEQYF.

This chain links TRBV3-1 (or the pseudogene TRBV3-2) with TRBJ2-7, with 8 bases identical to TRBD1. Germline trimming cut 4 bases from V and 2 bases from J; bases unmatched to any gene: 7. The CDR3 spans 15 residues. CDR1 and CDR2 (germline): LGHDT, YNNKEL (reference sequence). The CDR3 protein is CASSPLPGQAYEQYF. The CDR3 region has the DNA TGTGCCAGCAGCCCGTTACCGGGACAGGCCTACGAGCAGTACTTC.

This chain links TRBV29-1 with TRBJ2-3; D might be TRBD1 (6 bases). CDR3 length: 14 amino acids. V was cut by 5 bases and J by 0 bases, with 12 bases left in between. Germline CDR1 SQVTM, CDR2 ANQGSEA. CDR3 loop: CSVRETGSTDTQYF. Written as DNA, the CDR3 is TGCAGCGTTCGTGAAACAGGGAGCACAGATACGCAGTATTTT.

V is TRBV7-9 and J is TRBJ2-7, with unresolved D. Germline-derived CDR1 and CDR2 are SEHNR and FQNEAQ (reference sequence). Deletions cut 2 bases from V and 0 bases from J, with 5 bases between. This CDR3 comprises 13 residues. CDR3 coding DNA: TGTGCCAGCAGCTTAACAGACTCCTACGAGCAGTACTTC. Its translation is CASSLTDSYEQYF.

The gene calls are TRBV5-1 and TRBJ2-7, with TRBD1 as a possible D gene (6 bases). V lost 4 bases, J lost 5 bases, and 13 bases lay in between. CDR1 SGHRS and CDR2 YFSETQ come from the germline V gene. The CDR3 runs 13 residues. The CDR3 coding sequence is TGCGCCAGCAGCAACGACAGGATTCACGAGCAGTACTTC. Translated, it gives CASSNDRIHEQYF.

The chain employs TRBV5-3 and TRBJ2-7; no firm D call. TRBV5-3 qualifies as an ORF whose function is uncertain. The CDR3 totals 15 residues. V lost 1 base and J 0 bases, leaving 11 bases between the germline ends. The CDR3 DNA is TGTGCCAGAAGCTTGATGTGCCCAGGCTCCTACGAGCAGTACTTC. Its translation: CARSLMCPGSYEQYF.

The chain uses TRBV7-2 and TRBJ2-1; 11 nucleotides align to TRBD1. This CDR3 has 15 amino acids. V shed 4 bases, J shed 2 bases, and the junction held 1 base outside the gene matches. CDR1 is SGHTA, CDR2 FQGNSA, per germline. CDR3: CASSSGQGAYNEQFF. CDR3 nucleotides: TGTGCCAGCAGCTCGGGACAGGGGGCCTACAATGAGCAGTTCTTC.

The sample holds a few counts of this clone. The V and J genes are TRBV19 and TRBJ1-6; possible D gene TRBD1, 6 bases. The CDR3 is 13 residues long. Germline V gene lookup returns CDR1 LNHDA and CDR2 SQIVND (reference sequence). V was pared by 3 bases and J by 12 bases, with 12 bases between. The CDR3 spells CASSIAGDRPLHF. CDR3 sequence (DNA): TGTGCCAGTAGTATCGCAGGGGATAGACCCCTCCACTTT.

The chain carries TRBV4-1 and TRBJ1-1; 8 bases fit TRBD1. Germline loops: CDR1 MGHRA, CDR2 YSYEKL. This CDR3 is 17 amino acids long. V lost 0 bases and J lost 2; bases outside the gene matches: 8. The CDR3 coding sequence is TGCGCCAGCAGCCAAGAGATTCAGGGGGCGGGTAACACTGAAGCTTTCTTT. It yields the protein CASSQEIQGAGNTEAFF.

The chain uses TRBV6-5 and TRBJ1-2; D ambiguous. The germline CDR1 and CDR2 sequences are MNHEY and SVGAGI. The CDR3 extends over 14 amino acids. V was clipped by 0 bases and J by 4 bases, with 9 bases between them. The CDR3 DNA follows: TGTGCCAGCAGTTACTCTCCGCAGATCTATGGCTACACCTTC. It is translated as CASSYSPQIYGYTF.

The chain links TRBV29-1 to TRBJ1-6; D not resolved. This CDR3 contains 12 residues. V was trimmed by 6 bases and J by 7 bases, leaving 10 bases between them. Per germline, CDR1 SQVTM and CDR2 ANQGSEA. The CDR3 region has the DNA TGCAGCGTCGGGGAACAAAATTCACCCCTCCACTTT. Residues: CSVGEQNSPLHF.

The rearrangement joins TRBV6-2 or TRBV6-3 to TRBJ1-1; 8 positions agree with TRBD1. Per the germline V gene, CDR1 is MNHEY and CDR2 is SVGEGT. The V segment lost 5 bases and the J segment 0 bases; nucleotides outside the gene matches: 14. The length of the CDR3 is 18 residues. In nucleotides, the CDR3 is TGTGCCAGCAGTCTGAAAAAATCCGGGACAGGTTTGAACACTGAAGCTTTCTTT. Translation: CASSLKKSGTGLNTEAFF.

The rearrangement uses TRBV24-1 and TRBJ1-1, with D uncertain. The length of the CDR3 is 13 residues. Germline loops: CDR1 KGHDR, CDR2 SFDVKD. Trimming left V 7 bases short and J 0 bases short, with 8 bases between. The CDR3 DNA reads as TGTGCCACCAGACAGCACATGAACACTGAAGCTTTCTTT. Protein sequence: CATRQHMNTEAFF.

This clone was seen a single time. The CDR3 loop reads CASSTWEGNTGELFF. Written as DNA, the CDR3 is TGTGCCAGCAGCACCTGGGAGGGGAACACCGGGGAGCTGTTTTTT. This chain uses TRBV28 with TRBJ2-2, with 7 bases aligning to TRBD2. The J segment lost 1 base and the V segment lost 6 bases, leaving 5 bases of the junction unmatched. Germline V CDR1 and CDR2: MDHEN, SYDVKM. This CDR3 has 15 residues.

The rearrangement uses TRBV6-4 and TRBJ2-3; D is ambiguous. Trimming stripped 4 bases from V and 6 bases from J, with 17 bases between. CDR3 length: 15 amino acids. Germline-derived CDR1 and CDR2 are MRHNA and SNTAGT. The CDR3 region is CASSVSLLGFDTQYF. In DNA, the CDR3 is TGTGCCAGCAGTGTTAGTCTTCTTGGTTTCGATACGCAGTATTTT.

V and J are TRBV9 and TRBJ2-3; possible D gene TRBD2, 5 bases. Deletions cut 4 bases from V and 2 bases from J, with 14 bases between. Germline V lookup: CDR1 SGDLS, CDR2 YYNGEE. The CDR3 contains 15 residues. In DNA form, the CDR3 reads TGTGCCAGCAGCCCCCAACTAGGTTCCACAGATACGCAGTATTTT. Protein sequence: CASSPQLGSTDTQYF.

This CDR3 reads CASNDRESVYGYTF. The CDR3 DNA is TGTGCCAGCAACGACAGGGAATCGGTCTATGGCTACACCTTC. J is TRBJ1-2 and V is TRBV7-9; TRBD1 aligns across 7 bases. V was clipped by 7 bases and J by 4 bases; unmatched bases: 9. The CDR3 sequence is 14 residues long. From germline, CDR1 is SEHNR and CDR2 FQNEAQ (reference sequence).

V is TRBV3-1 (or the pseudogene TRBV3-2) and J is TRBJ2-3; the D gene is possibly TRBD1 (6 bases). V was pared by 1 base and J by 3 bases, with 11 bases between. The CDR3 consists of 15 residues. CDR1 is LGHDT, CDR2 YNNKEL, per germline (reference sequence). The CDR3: CASSQAGVGTDTQYF. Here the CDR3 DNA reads TGTGCCAGCAGCCAAGCAGGGGTCGGTACAGATACGCAGTATTTT.

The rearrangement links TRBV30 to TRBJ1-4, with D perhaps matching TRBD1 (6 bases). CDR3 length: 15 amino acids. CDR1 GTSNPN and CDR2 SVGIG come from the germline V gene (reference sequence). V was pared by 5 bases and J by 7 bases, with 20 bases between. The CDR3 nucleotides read TGTGCCTGGGGGGGGGCAGGGACCATGGCTGAAAAACTGTTTTTT. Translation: CAWGGAGTMAEKLFF.

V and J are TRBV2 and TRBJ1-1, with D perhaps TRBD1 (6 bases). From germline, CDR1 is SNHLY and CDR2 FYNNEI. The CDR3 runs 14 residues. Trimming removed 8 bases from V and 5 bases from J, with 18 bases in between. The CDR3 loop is CASGGGGSGTEAFF. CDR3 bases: TGTGCCAGCGGGGGCGGAGGTTCGGGGACTGAAGCTTTCTTT.